The 14 T cell receptor beta chains below were found in one sample sequenced in a study of CD4 T cells in relation to SARS-CoV-2 and coronaviruses. Antigen specificity for these receptors is unknown. CD4+ T cells from unexposed donors were obtained before the COVID-19 pandemic (2011-2018). Isolation of CD4+ T cells took place after about 9 days in culture. TCRdb's table, derived via immunoSEQ multiplex PCR, lists solely in-frame clones and lacks some. The table records about 30,000 clones, 60% to 80% of them present only once. Material for sequencing was CD4+ T cells from PBMCs, cultured in vitro. The receptors were sampled from a human donor in good health.

The CDR3 sequence is CASRLIQETQYF. The DNA of the CDR3 is TGTGCCAGCAGGCTTATTCAAGAGACCCAGTACTTC. V is TRBV2 and J is TRBJ2-5; D ambiguous. Germline loops: CDR1 SNHLY, CDR2 FYNNEI. V was shortened by 6 bases and J by 2 bases, with 7 bases between the two germline ends. This CDR3 is 12 amino acids long.

The genes are TRBV10-2 and TRBJ1-4, with 11 bases identical to TRBD1. Germline CDR1 and CDR2: WSHSY and SAAADI. Germline trimming cut 7 bases from V and 8 bases from J; bases unmatched to any gene: 6. The CDR3 is made up of 14 amino acids. CDR3 sequence (DNA): TGCGCCAGCACCAACCGGGACAGGGGGGAAAAACTGTTTTTT. This codes for CASTNRDRGEKLFF.

The chain links TRBV7-9 to TRBJ1-5; TRBD1 might be the D (5 bases). The CDR3 extends over 16 amino acids. Per germline, CDR1 SEHNR and CDR2 FQNEAQ (reference sequence). V lost 2 bases to trimming and J lost 4 bases, with 15 bases between them. The CDR3 spells CASSLRVWTPNQPQHF. The CDR3 coding sequence is TGTGCCAGCAGCTTAAGGGTCTGGACACCAAATCAGCCCCAGCATTTT. Looking up the rest from reference TRBV7-9 and TRBJ1-5 gives the full variable domain: DTGVSQNPRHKITKRGQNVTFRCDPISEHNRLYWYRQTLGQGPEFLTYFQNEAQLEKSRLLSDRFSAERPKGSFSTLEIQRTEQGDSAMYLCASSLRVWTPNQPQHFGDGTRLSIL.

The chain joins TRBV29-1 to TRBJ2-7; TRBD1 matches at 8 bases. CDR1 is SQVTM, CDR2 ANQGSEA, per germline. The CDR3 is 14 amino acids. Trimming took 1 base from V and 6 from J; bases not matched to a gene: 8. CDR3 in amino acids: CSVEGTGGMGEQYF. The CDR3 nucleotides are TGCAGCGTTGAAGGAACAGGGGGTATGGGCGAGCAGTACTTC.

The rearrangement joins TRBV7-2 to TRBJ2-7; 7 bases are shared with TRBD1. The V gene end was trimmed by 7 bases and the J gene end by 3 bases; junction bases not matched to a gene: 9. CDR1 is SGHTA, CDR2 FQGNSA, per germline. The CDR3 has 14 amino acids. The DNA of the CDR3 is TGTGCCAGCACCTCCGGGACAGCTATCTACGAGCAGTACTTC. Protein product: CASTSGTAIYEQYF.

The chain combines TRBV7-6 with TRBJ1-3; D is ambiguous. The CDR3 consists of 16 residues. V shed 1 base and J shed 0 bases, with 10 bases lying between them. Germline V CDR1 and CDR2: SGHVS, FNYEAQ. DNA for the CDR3: TGTGCCAGCAGCTTAGACGGGCGGCTCTCTGGAAACACCATATATTTT. Its translation is CASSLDGRLSGNTIYF.

This clone has a handful of counts. The chain carries TRBV14 and TRBJ2-5; D is uncertain. The V end lost 2 bases, the J end lost 5 bases, and 6 bases lay between the germline ends. Per the germline V gene, CDR1 is SGHDN and CDR2 is FVKESK. This CDR3 is 12 amino acids long. The CDR3 bases are TGTGCCAGCAGCCAACTAGGGGAGACCCAGTACTTC. It yields the protein CASSQLGETQYF. The full variable domain, rest sourced from reference TRBV14 and TRBJ2-5, is EAGVTQFPSHSVIEKGQTVTLRCDPISGHDNLYWYRRVMGKEIKFLLHFVKESKQDESGMPNNRFLAERTGGTYSTLKVQPAELEDSGVYFCASSQLGETQYFGPGTRLLVL.

The chain has TRBV5-1 and TRBJ1-1; D gene unclear. Germline loops: CDR1 SGHRS, CDR2 YFSETQ. The germline V and J ends were trimmed by 0 bases and 5 bases, with 8 bases remaining between them. The CDR3 sequence is 13 residues long. CDR3 coding DNA: TGCGCCAGCAGCTTGGCCCCGGGGACTGAAGCTTTCTTT. Its protein product is CASSLAPGTEAFF.

The V gene is TRBV5-1, the J gene TRBJ2-5; possible D gene TRBD2, 6 bases. The CDR3 is 13 amino acids. From germline, CDR1 is SGHRS and CDR2 YFSETQ. The V end was cut by 3 bases, the J end by 9 bases, with 15 bases between. CDR3 DNA sequence: TGCGCCAGCAGCTCGGGAGCCGGTCGGGCCCAGTACTTC. Amino acid sequence: CASSSGAGRAQYF.

A note on this clone: The same CDR3 can be traced to other DNA sequences in this sample. V gene TRBV7-2 combines with J gene TRBJ2-7; D is perhaps TRBD2 (5 bases). The length of the CDR3 is 15 residues. CDR1 is SGHTA, CDR2 FQGNSA, per germline. V was clipped by 1 base and J by 0 bases, with 10 bases between them. CDR3 bases: TGTGCCAGCAGCTTAGGAGAGGGTAGCTCCTACGAGCAGTACTTC. Its translation is CASSLGEGSSYEQYF.

The V call is TRBV9, the J call TRBJ2-3; D gene ambiguous. CDR1 and CDR2 (germline): SGDLS, YYNGEE. Trimming shortened V by 0 bases and J by 2 bases, and 10 bases separated the two germline ends. This CDR3 spans 15 amino acids. The CDR3: CASSVEIGFTDTQYF. CDR3 nucleotide sequence: TGTGCCAGCAGCGTAGAGATCGGCTTCACAGATACGCAGTATTTT.

The chain is built from TRBV5-6 and TRBJ2-5; perhaps TRBD1 as D (6 bases). This CDR3 region has 14 residues. Trimming removed 6 bases at V and 5 bases at J, with 17 bases between. CDR1 is SGHDT, CDR2 YYEEEE, per germline. CDR3: CASNIRQVGETQYF. In DNA, the CDR3 is TGTGCCAGCAATATTCGACAGGTTGGTGAGACCCAGTACTTC.

This chain joins TRBV9 and TRBJ2-5; 8 nucleotides line up with TRBD1. Germline CDR1 SGDLS, CDR2 YYNGEE. The V and J ends lost 1 base and 1 base, in that order; junction bases with no gene match: 3. The CDR3 totals 15 residues. CDR3 amino acids: CASSVRQGFQETQYF. The CDR3 DNA follows: TGTGCCAGCAGCGTAAGACAGGGGTTCCAAGAGACCCAGTACTTC.

V usage is TRBV7-2 and J usage is TRBJ2-1, with D perhaps being TRBD1 or TRBD2 (6 bases each). The CDR3 extends over 16 amino acids. The V and J ends lost 5 bases and 3 bases respectively, with 17 bases between them. The V gene's germline CDR1 is SGHTA and CDR2 FQGNSA. The CDR3 DNA is TGTGCCAGCAGCAGGGGGGTGGGGGCTCTCTACAATGAGCAGTTCTTC. This sequence encodes CASSRGVGALYNEQFF.